This T cell receptor (beta chain) was sequenced during a study of beta chain features in type 1 diabetes. Study-wide background: Patients looked much like healthy donors when it came to age, gender and cell yields. Whole-study findings and limits: cDNA-based sequencing might over-represent cells highly expressing TCR.

Germline V gene data show CDR1 as SNHLY and CDR2 as FYNNEI. This CDR3 has 16 residues. V lost 6 bases to trimming and J lost 2 bases, with 20 bases between them. Details on this clone: Its antigen is not identified.

Reverse transcribing all isolated RNA meant expressed TCRB transcripts were sequenced. The study sequenced naive, central memory and regulatory T cell samples to an average of roughly 3.4 million reads. The table came from immunoSEQ multiplex PCR; TCRdb's copy has only in-frame clones and leaves some out. This sample has 860,000 or so clones, with roughly 15% found just once. Markers CD45RO/CCR7/CD25/CD127/CD95/CD27 served to sort CD4+ naive, central memory, regulatory and stem cell-like memory cells. The chain combines TRBV2 with TRBJ2-7; D may match TRBD1 or TRBD2 (5 bases each). Specimen: naive CD4+ T cells from blood. The clonotype originates from a woman under 30 in good health. The chain's CDR3 is CASRTHGRDGPYEQYF. In DNA, the CDR3 is TGTGCCAGCAGGACCCACGGCCGGGACGGCCCCTACGAGCAGTACTTC.